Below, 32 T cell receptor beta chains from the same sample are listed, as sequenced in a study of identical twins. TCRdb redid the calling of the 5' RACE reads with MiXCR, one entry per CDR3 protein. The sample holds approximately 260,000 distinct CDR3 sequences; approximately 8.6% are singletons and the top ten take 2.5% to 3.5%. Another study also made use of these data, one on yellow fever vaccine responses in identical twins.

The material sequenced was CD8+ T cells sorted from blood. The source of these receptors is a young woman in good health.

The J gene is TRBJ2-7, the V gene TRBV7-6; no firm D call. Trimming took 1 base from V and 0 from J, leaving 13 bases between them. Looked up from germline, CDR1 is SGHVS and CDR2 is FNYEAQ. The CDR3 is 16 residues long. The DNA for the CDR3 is TGTGCCAGCAGCTTAGGATCTGGTGGGGACTCCTACGAGCAGTACTTC. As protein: CASSLGSGGDSYEQYF.

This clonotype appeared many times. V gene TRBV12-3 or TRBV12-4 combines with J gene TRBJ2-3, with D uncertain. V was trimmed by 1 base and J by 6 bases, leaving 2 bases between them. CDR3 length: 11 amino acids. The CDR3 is CASSLEDTQYF. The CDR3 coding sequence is TGTGCCAGCAGTTTAGAGGATACGCAGTATTTT.

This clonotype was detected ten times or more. The CDR3 coding sequence is TGTGCCAGCAGCCAAGATGATAGAGGGGGGAACACCGGGGAGCTGTTTTTT. The encoded protein is CASSQDDRGGNTGELFF. The chain combines TRBV4-2 with TRBJ2-2; a possible D gene is TRBD1 (6 bases). CDR1 and CDR2 (germline): LGHNA, YNFKEQ. V was pared by 0 bases and J by 1 base, with 12 bases between. This CDR3 has 17 amino acids.

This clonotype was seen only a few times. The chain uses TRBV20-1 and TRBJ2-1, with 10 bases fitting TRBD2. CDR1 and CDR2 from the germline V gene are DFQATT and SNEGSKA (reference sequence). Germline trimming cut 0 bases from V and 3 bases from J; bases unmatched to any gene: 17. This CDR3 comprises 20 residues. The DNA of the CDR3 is TGCAGTGCTAGAGATAGGGTGTATAGCGGGGGGAGAGAGCTCTACAATGAGCAGTTCTTC. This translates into CSARDRVYSGGRELYNEQFF.

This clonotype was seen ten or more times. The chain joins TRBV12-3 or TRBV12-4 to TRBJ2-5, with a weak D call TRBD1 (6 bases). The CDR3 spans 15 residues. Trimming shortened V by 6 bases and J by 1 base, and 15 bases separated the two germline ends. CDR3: CASSSAGALQETQYF. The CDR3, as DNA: TGTGCCAGCAGCTCTGCAGGGGCTCTCCAAGAGACCCAGTACTTC.

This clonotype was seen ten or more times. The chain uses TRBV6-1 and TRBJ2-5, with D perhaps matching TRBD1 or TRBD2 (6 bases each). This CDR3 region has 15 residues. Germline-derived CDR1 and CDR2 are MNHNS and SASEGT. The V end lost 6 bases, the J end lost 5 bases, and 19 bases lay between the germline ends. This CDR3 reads CASSETPTGRETQYF. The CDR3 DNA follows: TGTGCCAGCAGCGAAACCCCCACAGGGAGGGAGACCCAGTACTTC.

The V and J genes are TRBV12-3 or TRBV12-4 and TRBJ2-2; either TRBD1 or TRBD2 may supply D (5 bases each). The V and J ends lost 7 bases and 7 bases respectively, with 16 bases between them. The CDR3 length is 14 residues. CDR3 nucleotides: TGTGCCAGCATCACCGGGGCAAGATACGGGGAGCTGTTTTTT. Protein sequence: CASITGARYGELFF.

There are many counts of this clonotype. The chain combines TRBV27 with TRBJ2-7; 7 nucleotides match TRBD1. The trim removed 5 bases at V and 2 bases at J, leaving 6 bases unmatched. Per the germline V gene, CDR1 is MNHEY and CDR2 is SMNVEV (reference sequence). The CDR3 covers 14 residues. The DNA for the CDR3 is TGTGCCAGCAGTGCCAGAGGACAGGCCTACGAGCAGTACTTC. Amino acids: CASSARGQAYEQYF.

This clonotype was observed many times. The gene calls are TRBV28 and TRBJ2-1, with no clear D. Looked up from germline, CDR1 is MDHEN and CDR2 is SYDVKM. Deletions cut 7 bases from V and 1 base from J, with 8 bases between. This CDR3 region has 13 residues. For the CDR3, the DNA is TGTGCCAGCAATGCGGAGTCCTACAATGAGCAGTTCTTC. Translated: CASNAESYNEQFF. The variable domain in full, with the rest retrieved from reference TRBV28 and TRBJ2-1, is DVKVTQSSRYLVKRTGEKVFLECVQDMDHENMFWYRQDPGLGLRLIYFSYDVKMKEKGDIPEGYSVSREKKERFSLILESASTNQTSMYLCASNAESYNEQFFGPGTRLTVL.

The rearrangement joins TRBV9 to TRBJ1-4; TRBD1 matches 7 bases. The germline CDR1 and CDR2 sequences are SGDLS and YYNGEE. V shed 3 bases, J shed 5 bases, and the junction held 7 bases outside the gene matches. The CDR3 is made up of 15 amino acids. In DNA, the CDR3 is TGTGCCAGCAGCGGAAAGACAGGGACCAATGAAAAACTGTTTTTT. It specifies CASSGKTGTNEKLFF. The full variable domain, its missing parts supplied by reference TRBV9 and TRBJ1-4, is DSGVTQTPKHLITATGQRVTLRCSPRSGDLSVYWYQQSLDQGLQFLIQYYNGEERAKGNILERFSAQQFPDLHSELNLSSLELGDSALYFCASSGKTGTNEKLFFGSGTQLSVL.

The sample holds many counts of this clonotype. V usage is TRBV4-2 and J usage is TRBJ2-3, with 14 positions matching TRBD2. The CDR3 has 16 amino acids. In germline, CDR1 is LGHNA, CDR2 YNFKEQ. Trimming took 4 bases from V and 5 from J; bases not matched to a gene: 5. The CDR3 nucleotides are TGTGCCAGCAGCCCGACTAGCGGGGGGGCGGTAGATACGCAGTATTTT. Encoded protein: CASSPTSGGAVDTQYF.

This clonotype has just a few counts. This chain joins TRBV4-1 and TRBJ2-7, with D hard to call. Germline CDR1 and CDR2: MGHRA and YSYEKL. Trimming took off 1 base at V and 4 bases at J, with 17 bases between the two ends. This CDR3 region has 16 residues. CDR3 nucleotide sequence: TGCGCCAGCAGCCAAGCGGCTAGTCCCTTCGGGTACGAGCAGTACTTC. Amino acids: CASSQAASPFGYEQYF.

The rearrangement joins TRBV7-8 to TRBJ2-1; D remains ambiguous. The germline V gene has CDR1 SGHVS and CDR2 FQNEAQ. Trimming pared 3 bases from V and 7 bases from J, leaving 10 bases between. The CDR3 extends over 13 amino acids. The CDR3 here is CASSFSRSNEQFF. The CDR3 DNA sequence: TGTGCCAGCAGCTTCTCCAGGTCTAATGAGCAGTTCTTC.

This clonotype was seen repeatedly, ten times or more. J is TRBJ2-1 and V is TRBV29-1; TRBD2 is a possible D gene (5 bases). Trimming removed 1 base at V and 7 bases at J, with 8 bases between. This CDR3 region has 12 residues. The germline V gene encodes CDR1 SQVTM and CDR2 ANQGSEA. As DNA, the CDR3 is TGCAGCGTTGAAGGGACGGGAAATGAGCAGTTCTTC. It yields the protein CSVEGTGNEQFF.

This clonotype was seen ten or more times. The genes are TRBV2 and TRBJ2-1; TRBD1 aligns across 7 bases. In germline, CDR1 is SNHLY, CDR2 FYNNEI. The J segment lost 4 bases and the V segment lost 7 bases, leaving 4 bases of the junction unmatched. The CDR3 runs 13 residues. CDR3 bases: TGTGCCAGCATAGGGGACAGATACAATGAGCAGTTCTTC. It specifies CASIGDRYNEQFF.

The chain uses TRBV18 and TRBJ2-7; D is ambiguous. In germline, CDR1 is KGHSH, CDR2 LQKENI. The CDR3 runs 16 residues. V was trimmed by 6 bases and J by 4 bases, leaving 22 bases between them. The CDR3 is CASSYRTSRRVYEQYF. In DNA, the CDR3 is TGTGCCAGCTCTTACCGAACGAGCCGTAGGGTGTACGAGCAGTACTTC.

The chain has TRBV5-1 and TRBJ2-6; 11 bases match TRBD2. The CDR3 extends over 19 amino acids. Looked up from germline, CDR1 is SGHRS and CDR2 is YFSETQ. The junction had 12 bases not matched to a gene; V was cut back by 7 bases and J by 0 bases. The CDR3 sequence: CASGPPLAGVVSGANVLTF. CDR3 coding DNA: TGCGCCAGCGGCCCACCACTAGCGGGAGTAGTCTCTGGGGCCAACGTCCTGACTTTC.

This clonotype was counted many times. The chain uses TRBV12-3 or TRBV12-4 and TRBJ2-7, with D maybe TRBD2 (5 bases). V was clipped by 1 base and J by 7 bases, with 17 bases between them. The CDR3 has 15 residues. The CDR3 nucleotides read TGTGCCAGCAGTTTAGGGTTCGGAGGCCACTTGGAGCAGTACTTC. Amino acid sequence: CASSLGFGGHLEQYF.

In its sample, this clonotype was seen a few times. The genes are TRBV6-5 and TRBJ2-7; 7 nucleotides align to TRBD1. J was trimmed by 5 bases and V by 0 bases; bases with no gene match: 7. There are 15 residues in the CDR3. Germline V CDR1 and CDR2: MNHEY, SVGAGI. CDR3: CASSYSPGQFDEQYF. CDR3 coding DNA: TGTGCCAGCAGTTACTCACCGGGACAGTTCGACGAGCAGTACTTC.

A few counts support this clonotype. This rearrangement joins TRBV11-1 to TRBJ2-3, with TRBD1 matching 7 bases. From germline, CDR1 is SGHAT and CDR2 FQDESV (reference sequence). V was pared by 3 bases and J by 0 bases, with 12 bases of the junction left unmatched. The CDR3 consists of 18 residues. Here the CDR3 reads CASSFPRTGETSTDTQYF. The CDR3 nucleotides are TGTGCCAGCAGCTTTCCCAGAACAGGGGAAACTAGCACAGATACGCAGTATTTT.

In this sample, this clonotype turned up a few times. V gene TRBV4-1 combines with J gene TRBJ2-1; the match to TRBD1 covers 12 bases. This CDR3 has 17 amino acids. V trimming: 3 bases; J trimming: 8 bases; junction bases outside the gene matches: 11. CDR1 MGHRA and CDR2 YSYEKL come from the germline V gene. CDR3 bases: TGCGCCAGCAGCCATTCCCCCCCGGGACAGGGGGCCCATGAGCAGTTCTTC. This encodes CASSHSPPGQGAHEQFF.

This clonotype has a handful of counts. For the CDR3, the DNA is TGTGCCAGCAGCTTAAATTGGGAAAGCAATGAGCAGTTCTTC. Translation: CASSLNWESNEQFF. The V call is TRBV7-6, the J call TRBJ2-1; no clear D gene. The CDR3 loop spans 14 amino acids. Germline CDR1 is SGHVS and CDR2 is FNYEAQ. V lost 2 bases to trimming and J lost 6 bases, with 11 bases between them.

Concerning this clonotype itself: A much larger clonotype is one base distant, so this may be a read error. The CDR3 DNA is TGCGCCAGCAGCCCGTGGACAGAGGTAGATGAGCAGTTCTTC. Translating gives CASSPWTEVDEQFF. This rearrangement joins TRBV4-1 to TRBJ2-1; weak D call: TRBD1 (6 bases). The CDR3 has 14 residues. The V gene's germline CDR1 is MGHRA and CDR2 YSYEKL. V lost 4 bases and J 8 bases, leaving 15 bases between the germline ends.

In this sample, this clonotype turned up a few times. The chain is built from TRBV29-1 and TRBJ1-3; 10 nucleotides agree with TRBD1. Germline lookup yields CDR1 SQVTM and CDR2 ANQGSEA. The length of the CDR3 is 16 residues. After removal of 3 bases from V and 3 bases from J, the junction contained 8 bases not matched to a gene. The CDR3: CSVDADGTGVGNTIYF. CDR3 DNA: TGCAGCGTTGATGCGGACGGGACAGGGGTTGGAAACACCATATATTTT. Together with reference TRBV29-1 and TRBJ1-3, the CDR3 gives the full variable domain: SAVISQKPSRDICQRGTSLTIQCQVDSQVTMMFWYRQQPGQSLTLIATANQGSEATYESGFVIDKFPISRPNLTFSTLTVSNMSPEDSSIYLCSVDADGTGVGNTIYFGEGSWLTVV.

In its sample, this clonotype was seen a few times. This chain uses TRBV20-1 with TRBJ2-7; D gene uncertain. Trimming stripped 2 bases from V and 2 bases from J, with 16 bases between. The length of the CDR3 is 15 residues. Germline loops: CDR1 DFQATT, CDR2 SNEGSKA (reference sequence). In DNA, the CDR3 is TGCAGTGCTAGACCTATCGGGCAGGCACCCTACGAGCAGTACTTC. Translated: CSARPIGQAPYEQYF.

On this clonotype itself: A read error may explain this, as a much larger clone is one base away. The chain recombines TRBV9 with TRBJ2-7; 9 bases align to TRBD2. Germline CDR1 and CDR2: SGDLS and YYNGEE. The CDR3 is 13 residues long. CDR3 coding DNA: TGTGACAGCAGCGGGGGGAGCTCCTACGAGCAGTACTTC. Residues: CDSSGGSSYEQYF.

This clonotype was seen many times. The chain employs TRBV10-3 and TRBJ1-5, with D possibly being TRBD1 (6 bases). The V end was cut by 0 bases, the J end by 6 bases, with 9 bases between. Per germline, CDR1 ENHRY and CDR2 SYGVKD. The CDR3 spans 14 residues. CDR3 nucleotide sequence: TGTGCCATCAGTGAGTCTTGGGGGGCTCAGCCCCAGCATTTT. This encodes CAISESWGAQPQHF.

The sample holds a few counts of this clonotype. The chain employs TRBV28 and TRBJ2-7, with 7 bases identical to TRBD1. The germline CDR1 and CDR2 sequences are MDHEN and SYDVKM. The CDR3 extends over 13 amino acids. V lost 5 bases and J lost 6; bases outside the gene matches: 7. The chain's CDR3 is CASSPGGWAEQYF. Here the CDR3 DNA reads TGTGCCAGCAGTCCAGGGGGATGGGCCGAGCAGTACTTC. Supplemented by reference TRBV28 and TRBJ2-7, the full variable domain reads DVKVTQSSRYLVKRTGEKVFLECVQDMDHENMFWYRQDPGLGLRLIYFSYDVKMKEKGDIPEGYSVSREKKERFSLILESASTNQTSMYLCASSPGGWAEQYFGPGTRLTVT.

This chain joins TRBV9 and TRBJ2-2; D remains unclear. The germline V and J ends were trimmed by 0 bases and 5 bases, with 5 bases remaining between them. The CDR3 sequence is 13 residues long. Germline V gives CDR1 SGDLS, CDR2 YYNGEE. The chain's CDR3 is CASSVAGTGELFF. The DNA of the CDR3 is TGTGCCAGCAGCGTAGCAGGTACCGGGGAGCTGTTTTTT.

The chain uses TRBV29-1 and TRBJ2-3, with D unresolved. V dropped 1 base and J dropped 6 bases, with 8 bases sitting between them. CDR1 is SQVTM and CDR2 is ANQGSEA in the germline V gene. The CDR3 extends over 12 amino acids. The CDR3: CSVEGLVDTQYF. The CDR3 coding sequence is TGCAGCGTTGAAGGTCTTGTGGATACGCAGTATTTT.

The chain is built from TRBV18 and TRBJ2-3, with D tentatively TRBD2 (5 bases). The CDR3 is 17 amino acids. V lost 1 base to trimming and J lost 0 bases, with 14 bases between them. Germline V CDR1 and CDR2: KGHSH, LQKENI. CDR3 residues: CASSPRDGGGSTDTQYF. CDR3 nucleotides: TGTGCCAGCTCACCACGCGATGGCGGAGGCAGCACAGATACGCAGTATTTT.

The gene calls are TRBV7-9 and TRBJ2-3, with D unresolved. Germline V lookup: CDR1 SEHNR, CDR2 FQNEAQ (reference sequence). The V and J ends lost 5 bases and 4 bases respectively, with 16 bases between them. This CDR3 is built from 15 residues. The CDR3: CASSLSDGVADTQYF. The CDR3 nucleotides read TGTGCCAGCAGCCTCTCAGACGGAGTGGCAGATACGCAGTATTTT.